This TCR beta chain was recorded in a study of cytomegalovirus exposure and HLA in healthy donors. The study ran its PCR with 60 Vbeta and 13 Jbeta primers. Only in-frame clones appear in the TCRdb table, and some are missing; sequencing was by immunoSEQ multiplex PCR. The table has some 77,000 clones, about 80% seen once. The CDR3 extends over 13 amino acids. CDR1 is LNHDA and CDR2 is SQIVND in the germline V gene (reference sequence). Trimming cost V 7 bases and J 4 bases; bases outside gene matches: 4. Sequenced sample: PBMCs. The receptor comes from a man aged 50 to 60 in good health and CMV-seropositive. The rearrangement joins TRBV19 to TRBJ1-2, with TRBD1 identical over 9 bases. The CDR3 DNA reads as TGTGCCAGTAATACGGGACAGGGCTATGGCTACACCTTC. Protein sequence: CASNTGQGYGYTF.